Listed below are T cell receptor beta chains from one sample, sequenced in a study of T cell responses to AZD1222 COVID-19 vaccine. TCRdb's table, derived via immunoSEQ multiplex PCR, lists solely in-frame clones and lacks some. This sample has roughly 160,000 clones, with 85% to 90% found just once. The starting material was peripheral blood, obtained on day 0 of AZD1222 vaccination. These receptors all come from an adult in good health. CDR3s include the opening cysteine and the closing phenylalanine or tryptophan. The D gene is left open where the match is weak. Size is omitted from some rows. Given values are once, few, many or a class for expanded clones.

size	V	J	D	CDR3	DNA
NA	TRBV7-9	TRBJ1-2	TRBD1	CASSGTGGLRGYTF	TGTGCCAGCAGCGGGACAGGGGGCCTCCGGGGCTACACCTTC
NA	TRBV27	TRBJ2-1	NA	CASTSTGADRVLREEQFF	TGTGCCAGCACCTCAACGGGGGCCGACAGGGTACTTAGAGAAGAGCAGTTCTTC
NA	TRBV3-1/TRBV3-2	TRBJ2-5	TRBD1	CASSQNGQGARWVAETQYF	TGTGCCAGCAGCCAAAATGGACAGGGGGCAAGGTGGGTTGCGGAGACCCAGTACTTC
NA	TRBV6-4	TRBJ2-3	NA	CASSVSRSTDTQYF	TGTGCCAGCAGTGTCTCCAGGAGCACAGATACGCAGTATTTT
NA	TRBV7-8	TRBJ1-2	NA	CASSSTLGNYGYTF	TGTGCCAGCAGCTCCACACTGGGGAACTATGGCTACACCTTC
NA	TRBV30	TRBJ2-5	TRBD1	CAWSVPPGGSAETQYF	TGTGCCTGGAGTGTACCCCCAGGGGGCTCTGCAGAGACCCAGTACTTC
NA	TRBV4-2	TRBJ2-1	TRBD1	CASSQDRQGGSEQFF	TGTGCCAGCAGCCAAGATCGACAGGGGGGTAGTGAGCAGTTCTTC
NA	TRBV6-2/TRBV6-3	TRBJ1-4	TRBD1	CASSSWQGVDEKLFF	TGTGCCAGCAGTTCATGGCAGGGGGTGGATGAAAAACTGTTTTTT
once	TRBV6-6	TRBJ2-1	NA	CASTTGHTHNEQFF	TGTGCCAGCACGACGGGGCACACCCACAATGAGCAGTTCTTC
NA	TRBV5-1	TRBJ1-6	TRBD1	CASSWQSGTANSPLHF	TGCGCCAGCAGCTGGCAGTCCGGGACAGCAAATTCACCCCTCCACTTT
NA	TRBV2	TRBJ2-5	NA	CASSEGGIGGETQYF	TGTGCCAGCAGTGAAGGGGGGATAGGTGGAGAGACCCAGTACTTC
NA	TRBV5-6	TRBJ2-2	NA	CASSLTTGELFF	TGTGCCAGCAGCCTGACCACCGGGGAGCTGTTTTTT
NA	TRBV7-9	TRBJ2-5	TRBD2	CASAGVRETQYF	TGTGCCAGCGCGGGGGTCCGGGAGACCCAGTACTTC
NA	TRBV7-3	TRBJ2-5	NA	CASSLTGGEQETQYF	TGTGCCAGCAGCTTAACGGGTGGGGAACAAGAGACCCAGTACTTC
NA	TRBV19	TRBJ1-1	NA	CASSIGALSWDTEAFF	TGTGCCAGTAGTATAGGGGCTCTCTCCTGGGACACTGAAGCTTTCTTT
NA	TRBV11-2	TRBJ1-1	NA	CASSLERRGNTEAFF	TGTGCCAGCAGCTTAGAACGAAGGGGGAACACTGAAGCTTTCTTT
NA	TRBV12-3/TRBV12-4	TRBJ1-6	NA	CASSSFRSPLHF	TGTGCCAGCAGTTCATTTCGGTCACCCCTCCACTTT
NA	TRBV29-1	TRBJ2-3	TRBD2	CSGLAGVSDTQYF	TGCAGCGGACTAGCGGGGGTTTCAGATACGCAGTATTTT
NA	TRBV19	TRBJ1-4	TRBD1	CASHDRESEKLFF	TGTGCCTCCCACGACAGGGAGAGTGAAAAACTGTTTTTT
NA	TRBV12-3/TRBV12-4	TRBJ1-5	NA	CASSLEGSQPQHF	TGTGCCAGCAGTTTAGAAGGGTCTCAGCCCCAGCATTTT
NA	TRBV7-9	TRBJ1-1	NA	CASSRLRTEAFF	TGTGCCAGCAGCCGACTGAGGACAGAAGCTTTCTTT
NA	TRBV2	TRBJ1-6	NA	CASSEAGAGYSPLHF	TGTGCCAGCAGTGAAGCCGGGGCAGGGTATTCACCCCTCCACTTT
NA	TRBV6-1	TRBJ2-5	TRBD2	CASSETSEQETQYF	TGTGCCAGCAGTGAAACTAGCGAGCAAGAGACCCAGTACTTC
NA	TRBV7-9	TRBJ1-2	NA	CASSLTGTRGYGYTF	TGTGCCAGCAGCTTAACGGGCACCAGGGGCTATGGCTACACCTTC
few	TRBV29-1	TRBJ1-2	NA	CSAVVPSVGGYTF	TGCAGCGCTGTGGTACCATCAGTAGGTGGCTACACCTTC
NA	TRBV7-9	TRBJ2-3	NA	CASSLEGQASDTQYF	TGTGCCAGCAGCTTAGAGGGCCAGGCGTCAGATACGCAGTATTTT
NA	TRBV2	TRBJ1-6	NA	CASSAPKREYNSPLHF	TGTGCCAGCAGTGCCCCGAAAAGGGAGTATAATTCACCCCTCCACTTT
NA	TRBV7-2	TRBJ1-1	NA	CASSLYFRQTEAFF	TGTGCCAGCAGCTTATATTTTCGGCAAACTGAAGCTTTCTTT
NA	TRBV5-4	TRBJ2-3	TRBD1	CASSIPQGDKTDTQYF	TGTGCCAGCAGCATCCCGCAGGGGGACAAGACAGATACGCAGTATTTT